This is a list of T cell receptor beta chains from one sample in a study of control samples from healthy donors and cancer patients. Method: immunoSEQ multiplex PCR; TCRdb's copy keeps in-frame clones and lacks some. The sample contains about 120,000 clones, about nine tenths of which appear only once. Sequencing used blood. These receptors originate from a man aged 35-49 years in good health. Both conserved end residues are part of each CDR3. The order of the fields is V gene, J gene, CDR3 protein.

V gene: TRBV6-2/TRBV6-3; J gene: TRBJ1-6; CDR3 protein: CASSPTGLVNSPLHF
V gene: TRBV10-3; J gene: TRBJ1-1; CDR3 protein: CAISELTSGEAFF
V gene: TRBV5-1; J gene: TRBJ1-5; CDR3 protein: CASSLEGGNQPQHF
V gene: TRBV7-9; J gene: TRBJ2-1; CDR3 protein: CASRPGQGVYNEQFF
V gene: TRBV5-1; J gene: TRBJ2-1; CDR3 protein: CASSYGQVDNEQFF
V gene: TRBV27; J gene: TRBJ1-2; CDR3 protein: CASSDRVSHGYTF
V gene: TRBV5-1; J gene: TRBJ1-1; CDR3 protein: CASTRAANTEAFF
V gene: TRBV7-7; J gene: TRBJ2-7; CDR3 protein: CASSPQGSGSNEQYF
V gene: TRBV6-1; J gene: TRBJ2-5; CDR3 protein: CASSESGRWETQYF
V gene: TRBV18; J gene: TRBJ1-5; CDR3 protein: CASSRTGGGYSNQPQHF
V gene: TRBV5-4; J gene: TRBJ1-1; CDR3 protein: CASSPPGQQAFF
V gene: TRBV7-9; J gene: TRBJ1-1; CDR3 protein: CASSFTSLNTEAFF
V gene: TRBV12-5; J gene: TRBJ1-2; CDR3 protein: CASGPRQGADGYTF
V gene: TRBV19; J gene: TRBJ2-2; CDR3 protein: CASSIGTSIAGELFF
V gene: TRBV7-9; J gene: TRBJ2-7; CDR3 protein: CASSFSRDEQYF
V gene: TRBV12-3/TRBV12-4; J gene: TRBJ1-1; CDR3 protein: CASRPRQNTEAFF
V gene: TRBV5-5; J gene: TRBJ1-2; CDR3 protein: CASSLWETGGNYGYTF
V gene: TRBV6-5; J gene: TRBJ2-5; CDR3 protein: CASSPGGSRETQYF
V gene: TRBV7-8; J gene: TRBJ1-5; CDR3 protein: CASSLGGHASTQPQHF
V gene: TRBV9; J gene: TRBJ1-2; CDR3 protein: CASSVAGRLTYGYTF
V gene: TRBV6-5; J gene: TRBJ1-2; CDR3 protein: CASSYSFQWDYGYTF
V gene: TRBV30; J gene: TRBJ2-2; CDR3 protein: CAWAAGYTGELFF
V gene: TRBV24-1; J gene: TRBJ1-2; CDR3 protein: CATSGDDWDRPFYGYTF
V gene: TRBV4-1; J gene: TRBJ2-7; CDR3 protein: CASSPVAGGVYEQYF
V gene: TRBV7-8; J gene: TRBJ1-5; CDR3 protein: CASSPGRVYQPQHF
V gene: TRBV11-3; J gene: TRBJ2-2; CDR3 protein: CASSLDYPDGLAGGGELFF
V gene: TRBV7-9; J gene: TRBJ1-1; CDR3 protein: CASSLVQGAGTEAFF
V gene: TRBV5-6; J gene: TRBJ2-1; CDR3 protein: CASSGGGEQFF
V gene: TRBV11-1; J gene: TRBJ2-3; CDR3 protein: CASSLVQGADTQYF
V gene: TRBV5-1; J gene: TRBJ1-3; CDR3 protein: CASSSTGAGNTIYF
V gene: TRBV2; J gene: TRBJ1-5; CDR3 protein: CASSDSNQPQHF
V gene: TRBV7-2; J gene: TRBJ1-3; CDR3 protein: CASSLAGSSGNTIYF
V gene: TRBV6-5; J gene: TRBJ1-1; CDR3 protein: CAGDRGRHTEAFF
V gene: TRBV2; J gene: TRBJ1-4; CDR3 protein: CASRARATNEKLFF
V gene: TRBV2; J gene: TRBJ2-2; CDR3 protein: CASSGQGKTGELFF
V gene: TRBV30; J gene: TRBJ2-6; CDR3 protein: CAWETGSGANVLTF
V gene: TRBV6-5; J gene: TRBJ1-5; CDR3 protein: CASTGQGVQPQHF
V gene: TRBV3-1/TRBV3-2; J gene: TRBJ1-3; CDR3 protein: CASSQVYRSSGNTIYF
V gene: TRBV9; J gene: TRBJ2-4; CDR3 protein: CASSEGSKNIQYF
V gene: TRBV2; J gene: TRBJ1-2; CDR3 protein: CAGSERRGYTF
V gene: TRBV12-3/TRBV12-4; J gene: TRBJ1-2; CDR3 protein: CASSLGQGRGYTF